This T cell receptor beta chain was retrieved from a study of blood T cells in healthy people across ages. Points from the study as a whole: More naive CD4+ cells and higher diversity were found in long-lived than in aged donors.

The authors ran a second PCR of 7 to 11 cycles using a sample-barcoded 5' primer and a J-beta primer mix. Each of the cDNA molecules was tagged by a template-switch adaptor with 12 random nucleotides. TCRdb re-called the 5' RACE reads with MiXCR, one entry per CDR3 protein. The sample has under 950,000 distinct CDR3 sequences, 20% to 25% seen once. Each donor was a healthy Caucasian individual from Russia, aged roughly 6 to 90. Samples each had at least 5 micrograms of total RNA extracted. Notes on this clonotype: Its antigen is unknown.

The TCR originated in a man aged 65 to 79 in good health. The specimen sequenced was blood.

CDR3 DNA sequence: TGTGCCACCCGACAGGGCGGGATAGCCAAAAACATTCAGTACTTC. Protein: CATRQGGIAKNIQYF. The genes are TRBV15 and TRBJ2-4; tentatively, D is TRBD1 (7 bases). Trimming took off 8 bases at V and 0 bases at J, with 14 bases between the two ends. The length of the CDR3 is 15 residues. CDR1 and CDR2 from the germline V gene are LNHNV and YYDKDF (reference sequence).